The next 30 T cell receptor beta chains were all read from a single sample in a study of blood T cell repertoires in COVID-19 (dated by TCRdb to 2019 to 2021). The library was generated by the immunoSEQ multiplex PCR assay. What TCRdb holds here is the immuneACCESS table cut down to in-frame rearrangements. Part of the clones is not present; checked against another copy, under half of the missing clones reflect an unresolved V gene, and the others are unexplained. The sample profile shows a few hundred thousand clones; 89% of them were found once. The ten most abundant clones make up around 4.6% of the sample. The sequenced material came from peripheral blood. The receptor set was obtained from a middle-aged woman who had recovered from COVID-19.

V usage is TRBV10-1 and J usage is TRBJ2-5; tentatively, D is TRBD2 (5 bases). Germline values: CDR1 WNHNN, CDR2 SYGVQD (reference sequence). The CDR3 is 13 amino acids. V lost 6 bases, J lost 5 bases, and 13 bases lay in between. In nucleotides, the CDR3 is TGCGCCAGCAGCCTCGGGAACGCGGAGACCCAGTACTTC. Protein product: CASSLGNAETQYF.

V usage is TRBV2 and J usage is TRBJ1-2; D is possibly TRBD1 (5 bases). Trimming cost V 8 bases and J 8 bases, with 15 bases left between them. The CDR3 runs to 12 residues. Germline-derived CDR1 and CDR2 are SNHLY and FYNNEI. The CDR3 DNA reads TGTGCCAGCCCCCACAGGTCGGACGGCTACACCTTC. Translated: CASPHRSDGYTF. Full variable domain (rest looked up from reference TRBV2 and TRBJ1-2): EPEVTQTPSHQVTQMGQEVILRCVPISNHLYFYWYRQILGQKVEFLVSFYNNEISEKSEIFDDQFSVERPDGSNFTLKIRSTKLEDSAMYFCASPHRSDGYTFGSGTRLTVV.

The V call is TRBV24-1, the J call TRBJ2-5; the match to TRBD1 covers 9 bases. Trimming cost V 3 bases and J 4 bases; bases outside gene matches: 8. This CDR3 comprises 16 residues. From germline, CDR1 is KGHDR and CDR2 SFDVKD. The CDR3 loop is CATSDRTGVWGETQYF. Written as DNA, the CDR3 is TGTGCCACCAGTGATAGGACAGGGGTGTGGGGAGAGACCCAGTACTTC.

This chain uses TRBV7-2 with TRBJ2-7, with a weak D call TRBD2 (5 bases). This CDR3 is 12 amino acids long. CDR1 and CDR2 (germline): SGHTA, FQGNSA. V was pared by 5 bases and J by 6 bases, with 11 bases between. CDR3 nucleotides: TGTGCCAGCAGCCTGACTATTGGCGAGCAGTACGTC. Translation: CASSLTIGEQYV.

The rearrangement joins TRBV11-3 to TRBJ2-3, with a weak D call TRBD2 (5 bases). Trimming shortened V by 5 bases and J by 0 bases, and 12 bases separated the two germline ends. Germline lookup yields CDR1 SGHNT and CDR2 YENEEA. The CDR3 extends over 15 amino acids. The CDR3 coding sequence is TGTGCCAGCAGCCCTCGGGCTAGCAGCACAGATACGCAGTATTTT. Protein product: CASSPRASSTDTQYF.

The chain is built from TRBV7-2 and TRBJ2-7; 14 bases are shared with TRBD2. V shed 5 bases, J shed 2 bases, and the junction held 2 bases outside the gene matches. Germline CDR1 and CDR2: SGHTA and FQGNSA. The CDR3 is made up of 15 amino acids. The CDR3 sequence is CASSQTSGRAYEQYV. The DNA of the CDR3 is TGTGCCAGCAGCCAGACTAGCGGGAGGGCCTACGAGCAGTACGTC.

The V and J genes are TRBV6-4 and TRBJ2-7; no clear D gene. This CDR3 contains 17 residues. Germline CDR1 reads MRHNA; CDR2 reads SNTAGT. Trimming cost V 6 bases and J 1 base, with 22 bases left between them. DNA for the CDR3: TGTGCCAGCAGCTCCCCCGCCCGGGTCAGATGGTCCTACGAGCAGTACGTC. This translates into CASSSPARVRWSYEQYV.

This chain uses TRBV7-9 with TRBJ2-1; 8 bases agree with TRBD1. The CDR3 loop spans 16 amino acids. Trimming took 5 bases from V and 3 from J; bases not matched to a gene: 9. Germline assignment: CDR1 SEHNR and CDR2 FQNEAQ (reference sequence). CDR3 loop: CASSERTGSNYNEQFF. For the CDR3, the DNA is TGTGCCAGCAGCGAACGGACAGGGTCCAACTACAATGAGCAGTTCTTC.

There are a few counts of this clone. The CDR3 region is CASSNSGRGQRDTQYF. The DNA of the CDR3 is TGCGCCAGCTCCAATAGCGGGAGGGGTCAAAGAGATACGCAGTATTTT. The rearrangement joins TRBV10-1 to TRBJ2-3, with TRBD2 identical over 11 bases. Trimming removed 8 bases from V and 5 bases from J; junction bases left unmatched: 12. Germline assignment: CDR1 WNHNN and CDR2 SYGVQD (reference sequence). The CDR3 has 16 residues.

V and J are TRBV10-3 and TRBJ2-3; 7 bases map to TRBD2. V was pared by 5 bases and J by 4 bases, with 6 bases of the junction left unmatched. This CDR3 has 14 amino acids. Germline CDR1 is ENHRY and CDR2 is SYGVKD. The CDR3 DNA reads TGTGCCATCAGTCCCTGGGGGGGGTCAGATACGCAGTATTTT. Translating it yields CAISPWGGSDTQYF.

The chain is built from TRBV18 and TRBJ2-7; a possible D gene is TRBD1 (5 bases). In germline, CDR1 is KGHSH, CDR2 LQKENI. The CDR3 covers 14 residues. V lost 6 bases and J 4 bases, leaving 16 bases between the germline ends. Here the CDR3 DNA reads TGTGCCAGCTCCAGGGATTTGGAAGTGTACGAGCAGTACTTC. It is translated as CASSRDLEVYEQYF.

V and J are TRBV5-5 and TRBJ2-1; 8 bases are a match to TRBD2. The CDR3 loop spans 15 amino acids. The germline CDR1 and CDR2 sequences are SGHKS and YYEKEE (reference sequence). V was clipped by 4 bases and J by 2 bases; unmatched bases: 5. The CDR3 reads CASSLLGLAYNEQFF. CDR3 nucleotide sequence: TGTGCCAGCAGCCTCCTGGGACTAGCCTACAATGAGCAGTTCTTC.

This clone was seen once. The V gene is TRBV12-3 or TRBV12-4, the J gene TRBJ2-7, with 9 positions matching TRBD1. J gave up 4 bases and V 5 bases, and 3 bases lay outside the gene matches. The length of the CDR3 is 13 residues. The CDR3 region is CASSTGGGYEQYF. The CDR3 DNA is TGTGCCAGCAGTACAGGGGGCGGTTACGAGCAGTACTTC.

V and J are TRBV24-1 and TRBJ2-1, with no clear D. From germline, CDR1 is KGHDR and CDR2 SFDVKD. The CDR3 sequence is 14 residues long. The germline V and J ends were trimmed by 6 bases and 3 bases, with 11 bases remaining between them. CDR3 bases: TGTGCCACCAGTTTCGGCGGTGACTACAATGAGCAGTTCTTC. Its protein product is CATSFGGDYNEQFF.

This chain connects TRBV12-5 to TRBJ2-3; no clear D gene. Looked up from germline, CDR1 is LGHNT and CDR2 is FRNRAP. Deletions cut 3 bases from V and 5 bases from J, with 6 bases between. The CDR3 sequence is 12 residues long. CDR3 loop: CASGFPGDTQYF. The CDR3 nucleotides are TGTGCTAGTGGTTTCCCGGGAGATACGCAGTATTTT.

J is TRBJ1-3 and V is TRBV6-6; tentatively, D is TRBD1 (5 bases). V was trimmed by 5 bases and J by 0 bases, leaving 17 bases between them. The CDR3 extends over 17 amino acids. The germline gives CDR1 MNHNY, CDR2 SVGAGI (reference sequence). CDR3 residues: CASSRKQQANSGNTIYF. For the CDR3, the DNA is TGTGCCAGCAGTCGAAAGCAACAGGCGAACTCTGGAAACACCATATATTTT.

CDR3: CASSFGSSYEQYF. The CDR3, as DNA: TGTGCCAGCAGCTTTGGTAGCTCCTACGAGCAGTACTTC. This chain links TRBV7-9 with TRBJ2-7, with unresolved D. The CDR3 consists of 13 residues. Germline-derived CDR1 and CDR2 are SEHNR and FQNEAQ (reference sequence). V shed 3 bases and J shed 0 bases, with 6 bases lying between them.

The J gene is TRBJ1-4, the V gene TRBV19, with a tentative D call TRBD1 (6 bases). The V end was cut by 7 bases, the J end by 3 bases, with 18 bases between. The CDR3 has 16 amino acids. Germline CDR1 is LNHDA and CDR2 is SQIVND (reference sequence). CDR3 protein: CASTLLGGLANEKLFF. The CDR3 region has the DNA TGTGCCAGTACCCTCTTGGGGGGGCTGGCTAATGAAAAACTGTTTTTT.

J is TRBJ2-7 and V is TRBV6-4, with 9 bases that match TRBD2. J lost 4 bases, V lost 3 bases, and 19 bases had no gene match. The CDR3 sequence is 19 residues long. Per germline, CDR1 MRHNA and CDR2 SNTAGT. Here the CDR3 DNA reads TGTGCCAGCAGTGAGTCCTGGGGGGTTGCTAGCGGGATTAGGTACGAGCAGTACGTC. The encoded protein is CASSESWGVASGIRYEQYV.

This sequence joins TRBV28 and TRBJ2-3, with a possible D match to TRBD1 (5 bases). V lost 7 bases and J lost 7, with 9 bases in between. The CDR3 is made up of 11 amino acids. CDR1 is MDHEN and CDR2 is SYDVKM in the germline V gene. The DNA of the CDR3 is TGTGCCAGCAATGGGGCGAATACGCAGTATTTT. It specifies CASNGANTQYF.

The rearrangement joins TRBV3-1 (or the pseudogene TRBV3-2) to TRBJ2-3; a possible D gene is TRBD2 (7 bases). CDR1 and CDR2 (germline): LGHDT, YNNKEL (reference sequence). CDR3 size: 17 residues. V was pared by 1 base and J by 0 bases, with 14 bases between. Written as DNA, the CDR3 is TGTGCCAGCAGCCAAGTTGAGGGGGGGGGCAGCACAGATACGCAGTATTTT. Protein product: CASSQVEGGGSTDTQYF.

The chain is built from TRBV19 and TRBJ1-5; 11 bases map to TRBD1. The V gene's germline CDR1 is LNHDA and CDR2 SQIVND (reference sequence). There are 14 residues in the CDR3. V lost 5 bases, J lost 7 bases, and 4 bases stayed unmatched. The CDR3 sequence: CASSFGTGGQPQHF. Written as DNA, the CDR3 is TGTGCCAGTAGTTTCGGGACAGGGGGACAGCCCCAGCATTTT.

The V and J genes are TRBV7-9 and TRBJ1-6; 11 nucleotides agree with TRBD1. Germline CDR1 and CDR2: SEHNR and FQNEAQ (reference sequence). With V trimmed by 4 bases and J by 9 bases, 5 bases remained unmatched. The CDR3 spans 15 residues. For the CDR3, the DNA is TGTGCCAGCAGCTCGGGACAGGGGGTTCTTTCACCCCTCCACTTT. It is translated as CASSSGQGVLSPLHF.

The chain employs TRBV6-6 and TRBJ1-4, with 8 positions matching TRBD1. The CDR3 contains 14 residues. Germline V lookup: CDR1 MNHNY, CDR2 SVGAGI (reference sequence). With V trimmed by 8 bases and J by 7 bases, 9 bases remained unmatched. The CDR3 region is CASQNQGALEKLFF. The CDR3 nucleotides are TGTGCCAGCCAAAATCAGGGGGCGCTTGAAAAACTGTTTTTT.

This chain connects TRBV27 to TRBJ2-7; D ambiguous. With 4 bases removed from V and 0 bases from J, the gap between germline ends came to 10 bases. CDR1 MNHEY and CDR2 SMNVEV come from the germline V gene (reference sequence). The CDR3 consists of 14 residues. Written as DNA, the CDR3 is TGTGCCAGCAGTTCCACCCCCAGCTCCTACGAGCAGTACTTC. It encodes CASSSTPSSYEQYF.

This chain joins TRBV3-1 (or the pseudogene TRBV3-2) and TRBJ2-5, with TRBD1 matching over 9 bases. The CDR3 totals 15 residues. After removal of 3 bases from V and 7 bases from J, the junction contained 9 bases not matched to a gene. Germline V lookup: CDR1 LGHDT, CDR2 YNNKEL (reference sequence). The CDR3 loop is CASSQGQPGQGTQYF. The DNA of the CDR3 is TGTGCCAGCAGCCAGGGGCAACCGGGACAGGGGACCCAGTACTTC.

The V gene is TRBV11-2, the J gene TRBJ2-5, with D perhaps matching TRBD2 (5 bases). V was shortened by 5 bases and J by 4 bases, with 14 bases between the two germline ends. The CDR3 length is 14 residues. Germline CDR1 reads SGHAT; CDR2 reads FQNNGV. Here the CDR3 DNA reads TGTGCCAGCAGCCCCCGGGCCCGGGGAGAGACCCAGTACTTC. Translated, it gives CASSPRARGETQYF.

The chain is built from TRBV11-2 and TRBJ2-2; no clear D. CDR1 is SGHAT and CDR2 is FQNNGV in the germline V gene. This CDR3 spans 15 amino acids. V dropped 3 bases and J dropped 1 base, with 9 bases sitting between them. CDR3 sequence: CASSFVGQNTGELFF. Written as DNA, the CDR3 is TGTGCCAGCAGCTTCGTTGGCCAGAACACCGGGGAGCTGTTTTTT.

This clone was seen just once. J is TRBJ2-5 and V is TRBV12-3 or TRBV12-4; D gene uncertain. Trimming took off 6 bases at V and 5 bases at J, with 10 bases between the two ends. The CDR3 spans 12 residues. The CDR3 bases are TGTGCCAGCAGGCGGCGTGCGGAGACCCAGTACTTC. Translation: CASRRRAETQYF.

The chain couples TRBV9 to TRBJ2-5; TRBD2 agrees at 9 bases. This CDR3 contains 16 residues. J was trimmed by 2 bases and V by 0 bases; bases with no gene match: 5. Germline V gives CDR1 SGDLS, CDR2 YYNGEE. The chain's CDR3 is CASSVAAGGQQETQYF. CDR3 bases: TGTGCCAGCAGCGTAGCGGCGGGAGGGCAACAAGAGACCCAGTACTTC. The full variable domain, rest sourced from reference TRBV9 and TRBJ2-5, is DSGVTQTPKHLITATGQRVTLRCSPRSGDLSVYWYQQSLDQGLQFLIQYYNGEERAKGNILERFSAQQFPDLHSELNLSSLELGDSALYFCASSVAAGGQQETQYFGPGTRLLVL.